This T cell receptor (beta chain) was identified in a study of blood T cell repertoires in COVID-19. Study summary: Acute and convalescent COVID-19 specimens originated in the United States, Italy and Spain. In each case, the material was cDNA or gDNA derived from T cells, B-cell-depleted T cells, or PBMCs.

Profiled with immunoSEQ multiplex PCR; TCRdb holds only in-frame clones, not every one. This table holds around 120,000 clones, around four fifths found once. This clone was recorded a few times. The CDR3 consists of 14 residues. Looked up from germline, CDR1 is SGHTA and CDR2 is FQGNSA. The trim removed 4 bases at V and 9 bases at J, leaving 8 bases unmatched. This sequence was found in a man older than 75 with active or convalescent COVID-19. The chain carries TRBV7-2 and TRBJ1-4; 7 bases fit TRBD1. Sequencing was done on a sample of peripheral blood. The DNA for the CDR3 is TGTGCCAGCAGCTCAGGCCGGGACAGTCAAAAACTGTTTTTT. Translating gives CASSSGRDSQKLFF.